The clone carrying this T cell receptor (beta chain) was counted at least ten times. This sample is drawn from a study of breast tumors, draining lymph nodes, adjacent tissues. Axillary draining lymph nodes of breast cancer patients supplied the node samples. TCRdb re-called the multiplex PCR reads with MiXCR, one entry per CDR3 protein. The repertoire has some 250,000 distinct CDR3 sequences, about 34% of them found once; the top ten carry approximately 3.5%. Germline CDR1 MNHEY, CDR2 SVGEGT. This CDR3 region has 13 residues. Deletions cut 4 bases from V and 6 bases from J, with 11 bases between. This clonotype was sampled from a female donor with breast cancer. Some clones in this sample may be carry-over from other donors' samples. The chain uses TRBV6-2 or TRBV6-3 and TRBJ2-3; the D is unclear. The specimen was axillary lymph node tissue. The chain's CDR3 is CASSSATWDTQYF. The CDR3 DNA is TGTGCCAGCAGTTCCGCGACCTGGGATACGCAGTATTTT.